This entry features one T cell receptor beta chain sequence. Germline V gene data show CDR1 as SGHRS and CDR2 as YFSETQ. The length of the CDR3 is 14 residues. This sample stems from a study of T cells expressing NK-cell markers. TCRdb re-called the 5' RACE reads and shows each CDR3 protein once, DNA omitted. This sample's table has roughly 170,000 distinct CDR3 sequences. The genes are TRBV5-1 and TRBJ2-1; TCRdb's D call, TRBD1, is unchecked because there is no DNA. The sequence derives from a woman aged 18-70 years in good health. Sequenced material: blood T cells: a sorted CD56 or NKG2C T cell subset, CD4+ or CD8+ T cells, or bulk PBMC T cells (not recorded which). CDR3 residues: CASRLAGVYNEQFF.